This entry lists 15 T cell receptor beta chains sequenced from one sample in a study of CD8+CD57+ T cells in acquired aplastic anemia. The TCR beta profiling, which covered VDJ combination and CDR3 sequence, was carried out using genomic DNA as the template. MiXCR was run by TCRdb on the reads, yielding one entry per CDR3 protein. The data contain some 190,000 distinct CDR3 sequences, approximately 50% of them singletons. The sequenced sample was sorted CD4+, CD8+, or CD8+CD57+ T cells (not recorded which) from PBMCs. The receptors were gathered from a human donor in good health, serving as a control.

Many counts were recorded for this clonotype. The chain couples TRBV6-5 to TRBJ1-6, with D possibly being TRBD1 (5 bases). The CDR3 contains 15 residues. V was trimmed by 0 bases and J by 9 bases, leaving 12 bases between them. Germline V gene data show CDR1 as MNHEY and CDR2 as SVGAGI. The CDR3 bases are TGTGCCAGCAGTTACTCGGGGGTCATGGGTTCACCCCTCCACTTT. This translates into CASSYSGVMGSPLHF.

The V gene is TRBV7-6, the J gene TRBJ2-5, with a tentative D call TRBD1 (6 bases). In germline, CDR1 is SGHVS, CDR2 FNYEAQ. The CDR3 runs 12 residues. V was clipped by 5 bases and J by 7 bases, with 11 bases between them. The CDR3 region has the DNA TGTGCCAGCAGCCAATTAGGGGGGACCCAGTACTTC. Translating it yields CASSQLGGTQYF.

This clonotype was found many times. CDR3 amino acids: CSAGDREAGYTF. CDR3 nucleotide sequence: TGCAGCGCCGGGGACAGGGAGGCTGGCTACACCTTC. The chain links TRBV29-1 to TRBJ1-2, with 9 bases lining up with TRBD1. The CDR3 sequence is 12 residues long. With V trimmed by 7 bases and J by 7 bases, 7 bases remained unmatched. Germline-derived CDR1 and CDR2 are SQVTM and ANQGSEA.

In its sample, this clonotype was seen many times. The V and J genes are TRBV11-2 and TRBJ1-5; tentative D call: TRBD1 (6 bases). There are 17 residues in the CDR3. Trimming left V 1 base short and J 7 bases short, with 20 bases between. Germline V lookup: CDR1 SGHAT, CDR2 FQNNGV. DNA of the CDR3: TGTGCCAGCAGCTTAGCTCCCAGGGGTGGGGTAGGACAGCCCCAGCATTTT. This sequence encodes CASSLAPRGGVGQPQHF.

This clonotype was found many times. The CDR3 spells CASLGSSYEQYF. The CDR3 DNA sequence: TGTGCCAGCTTGGGGAGCTCCTACGAGCAGTACTTC. The V call is TRBV2, the J call TRBJ2-7; D is perhaps TRBD2 (5 bases). Per germline, CDR1 SNHLY and CDR2 FYNNEI. V lost 8 bases and J lost 0, with 8 bases in between. The CDR3 is made up of 12 amino acids.

This clonotype was recorded many times. The chain employs TRBV27 and TRBJ1-5; possibly TRBD1 for D (6 bases). CDR3 size: 14 residues. The V and J ends lost 4 bases and 4 bases respectively, with 11 bases between them. CDR1 MNHEY and CDR2 SMNVEV come from the germline V gene (reference sequence). CDR3 nucleotide sequence: TGTGCCAGCAGTTCGGACAGAATAAATCAGCCCCAGCATTTT. This encodes CASSSDRINQPQHF.

A note on this clonotype: Since a much larger clone is just one base distant, this may be a read error. The chain is built from TRBV6-1 and TRBJ2-5; 8 bases agree with TRBD2. Germline CDR1 is MNHNS and CDR2 is SASEGT. This CDR3 spans 15 amino acids. After removal of 3 bases from V and 2 bases from J, the junction contained 5 bases not matched to a gene. The DNA for the CDR3 is TGTGCCAGCAGTGAGTCAGCGGGGGTACAAGAGACCCAGTACTTC. Its protein is CASSESAGVQETQYF.

This clonotype came up many times. The chain couples TRBV7-9 to TRBJ1-1; TRBD1 matches 9 bases. Germline V CDR1 and CDR2: SEHNR, FQNEAQ (reference sequence). J gave up 5 bases and V 5 bases, and 15 bases lay outside the gene matches. This CDR3 region has 17 residues. The CDR3 sequence is CASSPGQGFGLLTEAFF. CDR3 DNA sequence: TGTGCCAGCAGCCCCGGACAGGGGTTTGGGCTGTTGACTGAAGCTTTCTTT. The full variable domain, with the rest looked up from reference TRBV7-9 and TRBJ1-1, is DTGVSQNPRHKITKRGQNVTFRCDPISEHNRLYWYRQTLGQGPEFLTYFQNEAQLEKSRLLSDRFSAERPKGSFSTLEIQRTEQGDSAMYLCASSPGQGFGLLTEAFFGQGTRLTVV.

The chain joins TRBV9 to TRBJ2-3, with D uncertain. Germline V lookup: CDR1 SGDLS, CDR2 YYNGEE. The CDR3 consists of 13 residues. Trimming took off 1 base at V and 4 bases at J, with 7 bases between the two ends. In nucleotides, the CDR3 is TGTGCCAGCAGCGTAATGACCGCAGATACGCAGTATTTT. Amino acid sequence: CASSVMTADTQYF.

The V and J genes are TRBV7-2 and TRBJ1-3; TRBD1 is a possible D gene (6 bases). The CDR3 covers 16 residues. CDR1 and CDR2 from the germline V gene are SGHTA and FQGNSA. The V and J ends lost 1 base and 4 bases respectively, with 14 bases between them. The CDR3 loop reads CASSLGRTGSGNTIYF. CDR3 coding DNA: TGTGCCAGCAGCTTAGGTCGTACAGGGTCGGGAAACACCATATATTTT.

The DNA for the CDR3 is TGTGCCACCAGCCCCGGGGGGAACACTGAAGCTTTCTTT. Translating gives CATSPGGNTEAFF. The V call is TRBV15, the J call TRBJ1-1; maybe TRBD1 (5 bases). Germline assignment: CDR1 LNHNV and CDR2 YYDKDF (reference sequence). The CDR3 covers 13 residues. Between the trimmed V and J ends, which lost 5 bases and 1 base, there was a span of 8 bases.

This clonotype occurred many times. V is TRBV28 and J is TRBJ1-1; D might be TRBD1 (5 bases). There are 14 residues in the CDR3. The germline V gene encodes CDR1 MDHEN and CDR2 SYDVKM. V lost 2 bases to trimming and J lost 0 bases, with 7 bases between them. The CDR3 DNA is TGTGCCAGCAGTTTACCCAGGGTGAACACTGAAGCTTTCTTT. It specifies CASSLPRVNTEAFF.

Ten or more counts support this clonotype. It may be a read error: a sequence one base away is much more abundant. CDR3 bases: TGTGCCAGCAGCTTACTCGGGGGCGATACGCAGCATTTT. Translated: CASSLLGGDTQHF. This chain connects TRBV7-2 to TRBJ2-3; TRBD1 might be the D (6 bases). The end of the DNA aligns better with TRBJ1-5, so the J call may be wrong. CDR1 and CDR2 (germline): SGHTA, FQGNSA. This CDR3 has 13 amino acids.

The rearrangement links TRBV7-9 to TRBJ2-5; 7 bases match TRBD1. CDR1 and CDR2 from the germline V gene are SEHNR and FQNEAQ (reference sequence). Trimming took 5 bases from V and 4 from J; bases not matched to a gene: 4. The CDR3 loop spans 13 amino acids. Here the CDR3 reads CASSEGAIETQYF. CDR3 coding DNA: TGTGCCAGCAGCGAGGGGGCTATAGAGACCCAGTACTTC.

This chain joins TRBV20-1 and TRBJ2-7; D gene unclear. V shed 1 base and J shed 6 bases, with 7 bases lying between them. CDR1 is DFQATT, CDR2 SNEGSKA, per germline (reference sequence). CDR3 length: 11 amino acids. In DNA form, the CDR3 reads TGCAGTGCTAGAGCTGGGATCGAGCAGTACTTC. This encodes CSARAGIEQYF.